One sample yielded the 9 T cell receptor beta chains listed below, sequenced in a study of CD8 T cells in Susac syndrome. Random hexamers were used to reverse transcribe about 0.45 to 1 ug of RNA. TCRdb fed the immunoSEQ multiplex PCR reads into MiXCR, producing one record per CDR3 protein. The data hold approximately 150,000 distinct CDR3 sequences, with about 91% observed a single time. The sequenced material came from CD4+ T cells from PBMCs. The receptors were sampled from a human donor in good health.

The V and J genes are TRBV30 and TRBJ1-5; no clear D. V gave up 0 bases and J gave up 6 bases, with 9 bases separating them. The CDR3 consists of 13 residues. Germline CDR1 GTSNPN, CDR2 SVGIG (reference sequence). CDR3 loop: CAWSVDRVQPQHF. The CDR3 DNA reads TGTGCCTGGAGTGTTGACCGAGTTCAGCCCCAGCATTTT.

V usage is TRBV5-1 and J usage is TRBJ2-3; D is perhaps TRBD2 (6 bases). The CDR3 runs to 14 residues. Trimming took 0 bases from V and 4 from J, leaving 9 bases between them. Looked up from germline, CDR1 is SGHRS and CDR2 is YFSETQ. This chain's CDR3 is CASSLAGGADTQYF. CDR3 sequence (DNA): TGCGCCAGCAGCTTGGCAGGAGGGGCAGATACGCAGTATTTT. The full variable domain, its missing parts supplied by reference TRBV5-1 and TRBJ2-3, is KAGVTQTPRYLIKTRGQQVTLSCSPISGHRSVSWYQQTPGQGLQFLFEYFSETQRNKGNFPGRFSGRQFSNSRSEMNVSTLELGDSALYLCASSLAGGADTQYFGPGTRLTVL.

This sequence joins TRBV7-9 and TRBJ2-1; D remains unclear. In germline, CDR1 is SEHNR, CDR2 FQNEAQ (reference sequence). Trimming removed 2 bases at V and 12 bases at J, with 20 bases between. The CDR3 is 15 amino acids. CDR3 DNA: TGTGCCAGCAGCTTACGGAACATCCCGAGCGAGAGGCAGTTCTTC. The encoded protein is CASSLRNIPSERQFF.

The chain recombines TRBV7-2 with TRBJ2-3, with D tentatively TRBD2 (5 bases). The ends were cut back, 3 bases at V and 11 bases at J, with 12 bases in the middle. The CDR3 sequence is 12 residues long. The germline V gene has CDR1 SGHTA and CDR2 FQGNSA. CDR3 amino acids: CASSFPNEGQYF. In DNA form, the CDR3 reads TGTGCCAGCAGCTTTCCCAATGAGGGGCAGTATTTT.

This clonotype has only one observation. V gene TRBV28 combines with J gene TRBJ2-6; D unclear. Germline CDR1 reads MDHEN; CDR2 reads SYDVKM. Trimming pared 1 base from V and 0 bases from J, leaving 7 bases between. The CDR3 has 16 amino acids. The CDR3 reads CASSLYSPSGANVLTF. The CDR3 region has the DNA TGTGCCAGCAGTTTATATTCCCCCTCTGGGGCCAACGTCCTGACTTTC. Combining the CDR3 with reference TRBV28 and TRBJ2-6 gives the whole variable domain DVKVTQSSRYLVKRTGEKVFLECVQDMDHENMFWYRQDPGLGLRLIYFSYDVKMKEKGDIPEGYSVSREKKERFSLILESASTNQTSMYLCASSLYSPSGANVLTFGAGSRLTVL.

J is TRBJ2-7 and V is TRBV6-1; 11 bases agree with TRBD2. Trimming cost V 9 bases and J 0 bases; bases outside gene matches: 4. CDR3 length: 14 residues. CDR1 MNHNS and CDR2 SASEGT come from the germline V gene. The CDR3 here is CASSSGGSSYEQYF. DNA of the CDR3: TGTGCCAGTTCTAGCGGGGGGAGCTCCTACGAGCAGTACTTC.

The gene calls are TRBV5-1 and TRBJ1-5, with D unresolved. Trimming pared 4 bases from V and 3 bases from J, leaving 8 bases between. Germline CDR1 reads SGHRS; CDR2 reads YFSETQ. The CDR3 runs 13 residues. CDR3 in DNA: TGCGCCAGCAGCGCCGGGGACAATCAGCCCCAGCATTTT. Amino acids: CASSAGDNQPQHF.

This sequence joins TRBV27 and TRBJ2-1, with a possible D match to TRBD2 (6 bases). Germline values: CDR1 MNHEY, CDR2 SMNVEV (reference sequence). Trimming removed 7 bases at V and 2 bases at J, with 15 bases between. The CDR3 runs to 15 residues. For the CDR3, the DNA is TGTGCCAGCACCCCCTCGGGGGTGGCCTACAATGAGCAGTTCTTC. Residues: CASTPSGVAYNEQFF.

The chain uses TRBV6-2 or TRBV6-3 and TRBJ1-1; D is perhaps TRBD1 (5 bases). This CDR3 is 15 amino acids long. V gave up 6 bases and J gave up 5 bases, with 19 bases separating them. Germline CDR1 MNHEY, CDR2 SVGEGT. The CDR3 DNA reads TGTGCCAGCAGCAACAACTGGGGTGGGGGAACTGAAGCTTTCTTT. Translation: CASSNNWGGGTEAFF.